This TCR beta chain emerged from a study of shared clonotypes between healthy human individuals. Study-wide background: Donors consisted of two women and a few men between 18 and 49. Every donor yielded three CD4 naive, three CD4 memory, two CD8 naive and one CD8 memory plate.

Naive-designated CD8 cells lacked CD45RO, were positively enriched for CCR7, and omitted terminally differentiated effector memory CD45RA+ cells. On this clone: Its cognate antigen is unknown. The sample carries other DNA sequences with the same CDR3.

Every subset's genomic DNA went evenly onto several immunoSEQ plates. Assay: immunoSEQ multiplex PCR; the TCRdb copy retains only in-frame clones and omits some. This table holds some 2,100,000 clones, 90% to 95% found once. Germline values: CDR1 MGHRA, CDR2 YSYEKL. The CDR3 contains 14 residues. The V end was cut by 0 bases, the J end by 4 bases, with 9 bases between. Whole-study results and caveats: The naive CD4 repertoires of several donors were compared, and approximately 4.7% of clonotypes were shared.

V usage is TRBV4-1 and J usage is TRBJ1-2, with D possibly TRBD1 on 6 matching bases. The clonotype was recovered from a man between 18 and 29 years old in good health. Some clones in this sample may be carry-over from other donors' samples. Sequencing used naive CD8+ T cells from PBMCs. CDR3 DNA sequence: TGCGCCAGCAGCCAAGACCGAGGGGGCTATGGCTACACCTTC. It translates to CASSQDRGGYGYTF.